The T cell receptor beta chain under discussion was sequenced for a study of T cells in Graves' hyperthyroidism and ophthalmopathy. The overall study: Peripheral blood sampling occurred at initial diagnosis, before any treatment. Findings and limits, study-wide: Before onset, ophthalmopathy was predicted by the model a median around 6.2 months earlier.

Amplification yielded TCR beta CDR3 regions, with RNA transcripts as the source. An initial round of RT-PCR targeting the TCR CDR3 relied on the HTBI primer set. A single record per CDR3 protein comes from TCRdb applying MiXCR to the multiplex PCR reads. The data show over 550,000 distinct CDR3 sequences, with 16% seen just once and about 18% held by the top ten. Patients between 18 and 65 years old had hyperthyroidism, newly diagnosed and lasting under 2 months. Clinicians diagnosed patients from clinical symptoms, serum thyroxine and TRAb, thyroid ultrasound and orbital computed tomography. This clonotype was counted at least ten times. The antigen is unknown. V dropped 1 base and J dropped 8 bases, with 17 bases sitting between them. Per the germline V gene, CDR1 is SEHNR and CDR2 is FQNEAQ (reference sequence). The CDR3 extends over 16 amino acids.

Sample: blood. The clonotype originates from a woman between 18 and 30 years old with Graves' hyperthyroidism. The genes are TRBV7-9 and TRBJ1-4, with a weak D call TRBD1 (5 bases). In DNA form, the CDR3 reads TGTGCCAGCAGCTTAGAGACGGGCAGGGACGGCGAAAAACTGTTTTTT. Its protein product is CASSLETGRDGEKLFF.